The 19 T cell receptor beta chains in this list originate from one sample, sequenced in a study of shared clonotypes between healthy human individuals. TCRdb's table, derived via immunoSEQ multiplex PCR, lists solely in-frame clones and lacks some. This sample carries a few hundred thousand clones, around 90% of them seen once, and the ten largest clones take 15% to 20%. The sample was memory CD8+ T cells sorted from blood. Subset specified: CD45RO+ cells pooled with CCR7-negative TemRA cells. Receptor source: a man aged 18 to 30 in good health.

This chain joins TRBV7-8 and TRBJ1-1; the D gene is possibly TRBD1 (5 bases). This CDR3 is built from 12 residues. In germline, CDR1 is SGHVS, CDR2 FQNEAQ. The V gene lost 6 bases and the J gene lost 6 bases, with 11 bases spanning the gap. CDR3 nucleotide sequence: TGTGCCAGCAGTCTCGGACACGCTGAAGCTTTCTTT. As protein: CASSLGHAEAFF. Full variable domain (rest looked up from reference TRBV7-8 and TRBJ1-1): GAGVSQSPRYKVAKRGQDVALRCDPISGHVSLFWYQQALGQGPEFLTYFQNEAQLDKSGLPSDRFFAERPEGSVSTLKIQRTQQEDSAVYLCASSLGHAEAFFGQGTRLTVV.

The chain joins TRBV7-7 to TRBJ2-3; 10 positions agree with TRBD2. CDR1 SSHAT and CDR2 FNYEAQ come from the germline V gene (reference sequence). This CDR3 has 14 residues. The CDR3 coding sequence is TGTGCTACCTATCTAGCGGGGGGCACAGATACGCAGTATTTT. As protein: CATYLAGGTDTQYF.

CDR3 residues: CASSIGADWGQPQHF. The CDR3 DNA reads as TGTGCCAGCAGCATTGGCGCCGATTGGGGTCAGCCCCAGCATTTT. J is TRBJ1-5 and V is TRBV5-6; the D is unclear. The CDR3 has 15 amino acids. Germline assignment: CDR1 SGHDT and CDR2 YYEEEE. V shed 4 bases and J shed 6 bases, with 17 bases lying between them.

The chain couples TRBV9 to TRBJ2-3, with 7 bases lining up with TRBD2. The CDR3 loop spans 15 amino acids. The germline V gene encodes CDR1 SGDLS and CDR2 YYNGEE. V lost 5 bases, J lost 2 bases, and 8 bases stayed unmatched. Here the CDR3 reads CASSATSSYTDTQYF. The CDR3 DNA sequence: TGTGCCAGCAGTGCGACTAGCAGTTACACAGATACGCAGTATTTT.

The V gene is TRBV6-5, the J gene TRBJ1-4; D is unclear. Between the trimmed V and J ends, which lost 4 bases and 8 bases, there was a span of 11 bases. The CDR3 has 13 amino acids. Germline V lookup: CDR1 MNHEY, CDR2 SVGAGI. DNA for the CDR3: TGTGCCAGCAGTTTACTTAACGGCGAAAAACTGTTTTTT. Protein sequence: CASSLLNGEKLFF.

The chain links TRBV5-1 to TRBJ1-1; tentatively, D is TRBD1 (5 bases). Per the germline V gene, CDR1 is SGHRS and CDR2 is YFSETQ. Trimming took off 0 bases at V and 2 bases at J, with 20 bases between the two ends. The length of the CDR3 is 18 residues. The CDR3 loop is CASSLGARLRRGNTEAFF. Here the CDR3 DNA reads TGCGCCAGCAGCTTGGGGGCTCGGCTAAGGAGGGGTAACACTGAAGCTTTCTTT.

The chain recombines TRBV6-5 with TRBJ1-5, with D unresolved. The V and J ends lost 0 bases and 7 bases respectively, with 7 bases between them. Germline values: CDR1 MNHEY, CDR2 SVGAGI. The CDR3 contains 13 residues. The CDR3 nucleotides read TGTGCCAGCAGTTACTCGGTCTGGCAGCCCCAGCATTTT. Translation: CASSYSVWQPQHF.

The chain combines TRBV7-9 with TRBJ1-2; tentative D call: TRBD1 (5 bases). The CDR3 spans 18 residues. V lost 4 bases and J 9 bases, leaving 30 bases between the germline ends. CDR1 is SEHNR and CDR2 is FQNEAQ in the germline V gene (reference sequence). The CDR3 protein is CASSYFPLGQYRPHSYTF. The DNA of the CDR3 is TGTGCCAGCAGCTATTTTCCCCTCGGACAATACCGCCCTCATAGCTACACCTTC.

The V and J genes are TRBV7-9 and TRBJ1-5, with 8 bases fitting TRBD1. CDR1 and CDR2 (germline): SEHNR, FQNEAQ (reference sequence). The CDR3 is 15 amino acids. V lost 4 bases, J lost 7 bases, and 9 bases stayed unmatched. CDR3 in amino acids: CASSSDREVGQPQHF. CDR3 nucleotide sequence: TGTGCCAGCAGCTCGGACAGGGAAGTGGGGCAGCCCCAGCATTTT.

This clone was seen once. The chain joins TRBV9 to TRBJ1-1; no definite D call. The CDR3 is 15 amino acids. Germline V gives CDR1 SGDLS, CDR2 YYNGEE. Trimming stripped 0 bases from V and 1 base from J, with 10 bases between. CDR3 sequence: CASSVGSTPNTEAFF. DNA of the CDR3: TGTGCCAGCAGCGTAGGTTCGACCCCGAACACTGAAGCTTTCTTT.

The chain couples TRBV27 to TRBJ2-7, with 15 bases aligning to TRBD2. The germline V gene has CDR1 MNHEY and CDR2 SMNVEV (reference sequence). This CDR3 comprises 16 residues. V was clipped by 6 bases and J by 2 bases; unmatched bases: 5. CDR3 in amino acids: CASSPRTSGRAYEQYF. The CDR3 DNA follows: TGTGCCAGCAGCCCAAGGACTAGCGGGAGGGCCTACGAGCAGTACTTC.

This clone showed up many times. Other DNA sequences from this sample encode an identical CDR3 as well. The chain uses TRBV5-1 and TRBJ1-1; 10 bases fit TRBD1. CDR3 length: 15 amino acids. Germline-derived CDR1 and CDR2 are SGHRS and YFSETQ. The J segment lost 1 base and the V segment lost 2 bases, leaving 2 bases of the junction unmatched. The CDR3 DNA sequence: TGCGCCAGCAGCTTTGGGACAGGGGAGAACACTGAAGCTTTCTTT. It is translated as CASSFGTGENTEAFF.

The gene calls are TRBV15 and TRBJ2-3; tentatively, D is TRBD1 (6 bases). The CDR3 has 12 amino acids. Germline V gives CDR1 LNHNV, CDR2 YYDKDF (reference sequence). Trimming removed 8 bases at V and 3 bases at J, with 9 bases between. DNA for the CDR3: TGTGCCACCGGAAGGGGGACAGATACGCAGTATTTT. Protein product: CATGRGTDTQYF.

The chain links TRBV19 to TRBJ1-6, with 9 bases that match TRBD1. Germline-derived CDR1 and CDR2 are LNHDA and SQIVND (reference sequence). The ends lost 5 bases at V and 10 bases at J; junction bases unmatched: 6. The CDR3 extends over 14 amino acids. The CDR3 spells CASSADRGFSPLHF. The CDR3, as DNA: TGTGCCAGTAGTGCCGACAGGGGGTTCTCACCCCTCCACTTT.

The chain recombines TRBV4-1 with TRBJ1-4, with D possibly being TRBD1 (5 bases). The CDR3 length is 13 residues. Trimming stripped 6 bases from V and 7 bases from J, with 12 bases between. Looked up from germline, CDR1 is MGHRA and CDR2 is YSYEKL. CDR3 bases: TGCGCCAGCAGACTCGATGGGGGTGAAAAACTGTTTTTT. Translation: CASRLDGGEKLFF.

The chain recombines TRBV10-3 with TRBJ2-1, with 8 nucleotides matching TRBD1. Germline V CDR1 and CDR2: ENHRY, SYGVKD. Trimming removed 6 bases from V and 3 bases from J; junction bases left unmatched: 4. The CDR3 length is 14 residues. CDR3 sequence reads: CAIRGQANYNEQFF. DNA of the CDR3: TGTGCCATCAGGGGACAGGCTAACTACAATGAGCAGTTCTTC.

The chain recombines TRBV6-6 with TRBJ2-7; the D gene is possibly TRBD1 (6 bases). Trimming stripped 2 bases from V and 3 bases from J, with 11 bases between. Germline V gene sequence: CDR1 MNHNY, CDR2 SVGAGI (reference sequence). The CDR3 extends over 14 amino acids. The CDR3 DNA is TGTGCCAGCAGTTACACTGGACAGAACTACGAGCAGTACTTC. It specifies CASSYTGQNYEQYF.

This chain uses TRBV4-2 with TRBJ2-1; 11 positions match TRBD2. V was pared by 0 bases and J by 9 bases, with 10 bases of the junction left unmatched. CDR1 LGHNA and CDR2 YNFKEQ come from the germline V gene. There are 17 residues in the CDR3. CDR3 residues: CASSQEPGLADIGEQFF. CDR3 in DNA: TGTGCCAGCAGCCAAGAGCCGGGACTAGCGGATATCGGTGAGCAGTTCTTC.

In regard to this clone: The sample has other DNA sequences that encode this CDR3 too. The chain is built from TRBV9 and TRBJ2-2; no reliable D call. Germline V gene data show CDR1 as SGDLS and CDR2 as YYNGEE. V lost 2 bases and J lost 3, with 5 bases in between. The length of the CDR3 is 13 residues. The CDR3 region has the DNA TGTGCCAGCAGCGTCGGAGACACCGGGGAGCTGTTTTTT. This translates into CASSVGDTGELFF.